This T cell receptor beta chain emerged from a study of T cells in Graves' hyperthyroidism and ophthalmopathy. Study in general: Peripheral blood was collected at initial diagnosis, before any treatment.

Looked up from germline, CDR1 is MNHNS and CDR2 is SASEGT. There are 14 residues in the CDR3. V lost 5 bases and J lost 4, with 12 bases in between. In making diagnoses, clinical symptoms, serum thyroxine and TRAb, thyroid ultrasound and orbital computed tomography were all used. Amplification of TCR beta CDR3 regions was performed using RNA transcripts as template. A first-round RT-PCR of the TCR CDR3 used the HTBI primer set. Using its own MiXCR run on the multiplex PCR reads, TCRdb lists one record per CDR3 protein. The sample has 550,000 to 800,000 distinct CDR3 sequences; about a sixth are singletons.

The chain uses TRBV6-1 and TRBJ1-5; D perhaps matches TRBD1 (5 bases). The receptor was derived from a young man with Graves' hyperthyroidism. Sequencing was done on a sample of blood. The CDR3 loop is CASSWGRGNQPQHF. The CDR3 nucleotides are TGTGCCAGCAGTTGGGGAAGGGGAAATCAGCCCCAGCATTTT.